This T cell receptor beta chain originates from a study of beta chain features in type 1 diabetes. Notes on the study in general: In comparison with healthy donors, patients had naive, central memory and Treg TCRB repertoires that appeared more similar. VDJ junctions in type 1 diabetes patients carried more deletions and fewer insertions. People with Type 1 diabetes carried modestly yet significantly shorter TCRB CDR3s in all four CD4+ subsets.

V gave up 7 bases and J gave up 1 base; unmatched junction bases: 10. The CDR3 length is 15 residues. In germline, CDR1 is SQVTM, CDR2 ANQGSEA. TCRB transcripts that were expressed got sequenced, as all of the isolated RNA had been reverse transcribed. Some clones are missing from TCRdb's copy, which holds only in-frame ones; the method was immunoSEQ multiplex PCR. The sample shows roughly 500,000 clones, around 30% of them seen only once. The table lists this clone with a few counts. Its matching antigen is unknown. The chain couples TRBV29-1 to TRBJ2-1, with 7 positions matching TRBD1. The sequence was obtained from a man younger than 35 in good health. The sample taken for sequencing was naive CD4+ T cells from blood. The CDR3 here is CSERTGSSSYNEQFF. In DNA form, the CDR3 reads TGCAGCGAACGGACAGGCTCCTCATCCTACAATGAGCAGTTCTTC.